This T cell receptor beta chain came from a study of blood T cells in healthy people across ages. Notes on the study in general: Diversity estimated from one million T cells was considered an underestimate. Naive CD4+ cells and diversity were both higher in long-lived donors than in aged donors. Strong correlation was found linking TCR beta diversity to naive T cell percentage.

A second PCR, run for about 6 to 11 cycles, used a sample-barcoded 5' primer plus a J-beta primer mix. From the 5' RACE reads, TCRdb called clonotypes with MiXCR, one entry per CDR3 protein. The sample records approximately 810,000 distinct CDR3 sequences, approximately 35% being singletons. Donors ranged from 6 to 90 years old and were healthy Caucasians in Russia. This clonotype was found once. Its antigen is not identified. CDR1 and CDR2 from the germline V gene are SGHRS and YFSETQ. Between the trimmed V and J ends, which lost 5 bases and 7 bases, there was a span of 13 bases. CDR3 length: 13 amino acids.

The rearrangement links TRBV5-1 to TRBJ2-1; D call uncertain. This sequence was found in a man aged 18 to 35 in good health. The sequenced sample was blood. The CDR3 loop is CASSLDSTNEQFF. Written as DNA, the CDR3 is TGCGCCAGCAGTTTAGACTCTACAAATGAGCAGTTCTTC.